A single sample is the source of the 27 T cell receptor beta chains below, sequenced in a study of T cell responses to AZD1222 COVID-19 vaccine listed by TCRdb under 2021. Receptor amplification or capture employed the immunoSEQ multiplex PCR assay. TCRdb limited this immuneACCESS table to in-frame rearrangements with V and J called. A share of clones is missing; checked studies link under half to unresolved V genes, and the rest is unexplained. For this sample the table gives roughly 110,000 clones, of which around 89% were detected only once. The top ten clones comprise less than 8% of the sample. The sample's time point, from its label and the paper: baseline before first vaccination. The source was peripheral blood, collected on day 0 of AZD1222 vaccination. These receptors were collected from an adult in good health.

The V gene is TRBV15, the J gene TRBJ2-1; 10 nucleotides align to TRBD2. The CDR3 covers 16 residues. CDR1 is LNHNV and CDR2 is YYDKDF in the germline V gene (reference sequence). With V trimmed by 3 bases and J by 5 bases, 7 bases remained unmatched. The CDR3, as DNA: TGTGCCACCAGCAGGGAATCTAGCGGGAGAAACAATGAGCAGTTCTTC. It specifies CATSRESSGRNNEQFF.

The chain joins TRBV6-4 to TRBJ2-7, with a tentative D call TRBD1 (6 bases). Deletions cut 4 bases from V and 3 bases from J, with 13 bases between. The CDR3 totals 14 residues. CDR1 and CDR2 (germline): MRHNA, SNTAGT. The CDR3 is CASSAGAGSYEQYF. CDR3 DNA: TGTGCCAGCAGTGCAGGGGCAGGGAGCTACGAGCAGTACTTC.

V and J are TRBV5-1 and TRBJ2-1, with 8 bases matching TRBD1. The germline V gene encodes CDR1 SGHRS and CDR2 YFSETQ. The CDR3 has 15 amino acids. V shed 0 bases, J shed 3 bases, and the junction held 2 bases outside the gene matches. CDR3 residues: CASSLEGQVYNEQFF. The DNA of the CDR3 is TGCGCCAGCAGCTTGGAGGGACAGGTCTACAATGAGCAGTTCTTC.

J is TRBJ1-6 and V is TRBV19; D call uncertain. The CDR3 contains 16 residues. Germline loops: CDR1 LNHDA, CDR2 SQIVND (reference sequence). V shed 6 bases and J shed 5 bases, with 17 bases lying between them. CDR3 sequence (DNA): TGTGCCAGTAGACCCGACGGAAGATACCATAATTCACCCCTCCACTTT. Its protein is CASRPDGRYHNSPLHF.

The chain combines TRBV29-1 with TRBJ1-4; 9 nucleotides agree with TRBD1. This CDR3 is 13 amino acids long. Germline V lookup: CDR1 SQVTM, CDR2 ANQGSEA. V lost 4 bases to trimming and J lost 8 bases; unmatched junction nucleotides: 5. In DNA, the CDR3 is TGCAGCGTTGTACAGGGGGCGGGCGAAAAACTGTTTTTT. Amino acids: CSVVQGAGEKLFF.

The CDR3 sequence: CASRYLQGGSYEQYF. The CDR3 DNA is TGTGCCAGCAGATACCTCCAGGGGGGGTCCTACGAGCAGTACTTC. V is TRBV6-2 or TRBV6-3 and J is TRBJ2-7; either TRBD1 or TRBD2 may supply D (7 bases each). CDR1 is MNHEY and CDR2 is SVGEGT in the germline V gene. The CDR3 is made up of 15 amino acids. Trimming took 6 bases from V and 1 from J, leaving 16 bases between them.

This chain uses TRBV11-3 with TRBJ1-2; D possibly corresponds to TRBD1 (6 bases). This CDR3 contains 13 residues. CDR1 is SGHNT, CDR2 YENEEA, per germline. V lost 5 bases to trimming and J lost 4 bases, with 11 bases between them. The CDR3 loop is CASSEDSLYGYTF. CDR3 nucleotides: TGTGCCAGCAGCGAGGACAGCCTCTATGGCTACACCTTC.

The genes are TRBV6-5 and TRBJ2-7, with TRBD2 matching over 10 bases. Trimming removed 6 bases from V and 5 bases from J; junction bases left unmatched: 4. The CDR3 length is 13 residues. Germline-derived CDR1 and CDR2 are MNHEY and SVGAGI. The CDR3 loop reads CASRAGGPDEQYF. The CDR3 DNA reads TGTGCCAGCAGAGCGGGAGGGCCTGACGAGCAGTACTTC.

This chain joins TRBV5-5 and TRBJ2-1; 11 nucleotides line up with TRBD2. Germline V lookup: CDR1 SGHKS, CDR2 YYEKEE (reference sequence). This CDR3 spans 16 amino acids. The V gene end was trimmed by 0 bases and the J gene end by 7 bases; junction bases not matched to a gene: 6. In DNA form, the CDR3 reads TGTGCCAGCAGCTTGGTGTGGCTAGCGGGAGGAAATGAGCAGTTCTTC. It yields the protein CASSLVWLAGGNEQFF.

With regard to this clone: Different DNA sequences within this sample yield the same CDR3. V usage is TRBV7-2 and J usage is TRBJ1-1; weak D call: TRBD1 (5 bases). The length of the CDR3 is 14 residues. Germline loops: CDR1 SGHTA, CDR2 FQGNSA. V lost 3 bases and J lost 2, with 10 bases in between. The CDR3 here is CASSFTGLNTEAFF. In DNA, the CDR3 is TGTGCCAGCAGCTTTACAGGACTTAACACTGAAGCTTTCTTT.

This rearrangement joins TRBV29-1 to TRBJ2-2, with D possibly matching TRBD2 (6 bases). Trimming left V 5 bases short and J 8 bases short, with 15 bases between. Looked up from germline, CDR1 is SQVTM and CDR2 is ANQGSEA. The CDR3 totals 13 residues. The CDR3 spells CSVRRGLTGELFF. CDR3 DNA: TGCAGCGTTCGGCGGGGCTTAACAGGGGAGCTGTTTTTT.

This clone has a handful of counts. The J gene is TRBJ2-7, the V gene TRBV3-1 (or the pseudogene TRBV3-2), with 10 nucleotides matching TRBD2. Germline-derived CDR1 and CDR2 are LGHDT and YNNKEL (reference sequence). Trimming cost V 1 base and J 3 bases; bases outside gene matches: 27. The CDR3 is 23 residues long. For the CDR3, the DNA is TGTGCCAGCAGCCAAGTAATCCCGGTACGGCCGGGACTAGCGATTTACCGGAGCTACGAGCAGTACTTC. Translation: CASSQVIPVRPGLAIYRSYEQYF.

V and J are TRBV28 and TRBJ2-7; 7 nucleotides line up with TRBD1. The CDR3 runs to 14 residues. Trimming took 5 bases from V and 2 from J; bases not matched to a gene: 6. Germline CDR1 reads MDHEN; CDR2 reads SYDVKM. CDR3 sequence: CASSIPGQAYEQYF. The CDR3 bases are TGTGCCAGCAGTATACCCGGACAGGCCTACGAGCAGTACTTC.

The chain links TRBV30 to TRBJ2-5, with TRBD2 matching 11 bases. V shed 3 bases, J shed 5 bases, and the junction held 14 bases outside the gene matches. The CDR3 is 17 amino acids. Per germline, CDR1 GTSNPN and CDR2 SVGIG (reference sequence). CDR3 coding DNA: TGTGCCTGGAGCGTACGGGGTAGCGGGAGGGCCTTGGAGACCCAGTACTTC. This codes for CAWSVRGSGRALETQYF.

The CDR3 spells CASSWTVNTEAFF. As DNA, the CDR3 is TGTGCCAGCAGTTGGACGGTGAACACTGAAGCTTTCTTT. V usage is TRBV11-2 and J usage is TRBJ1-1, with no clear D. Germline V CDR1 and CDR2: SGHAT, FQNNGV. This CDR3 has 13 amino acids. Trimming took 6 bases from V and 0 from J, leaving 8 bases between them.

Written as DNA, the CDR3 is TGTGCCAGCAGTTTTGGAGACGCGGGCCGGGGGCCCCAGCATTTT. It encodes CASSFGDAGRGPQHF. The V and J genes are TRBV28 and TRBJ1-5; D is uncertain. V lost 3 bases, J lost 9 bases, and 18 bases lay in between. The CDR3 extends over 15 amino acids. CDR1 is MDHEN and CDR2 is SYDVKM in the germline V gene.

This clone has just one count. This chain joins TRBV4-3 and TRBJ2-2; TRBD1 matches 7 bases. Germline loops: CDR1 LGHNA, CDR2 YSLEER. V lost 2 bases, J lost 1 base, and 4 bases stayed unmatched. The CDR3 length is 16 residues. CDR3 loop: CASSQPRQGNTGELFF. CDR3 DNA: TGCGCCAGCAGCCAACCGAGACAGGGGAACACCGGGGAGCTGTTTTTT.

The CDR3 protein is CAWSAGSPYGYTF. The CDR3, as DNA: TGTGCCTGGAGTGCAGGGAGTCCCTATGGCTACACCTTC. V gene TRBV30 combines with J gene TRBJ1-2; tentative D call: TRBD1 (5 bases). The germline CDR1 and CDR2 sequences are GTSNPN and SVGIG (reference sequence). The CDR3 sequence is 13 residues long. V lost 1 base and J 4 bases, leaving 10 bases between the germline ends. Drawing the rest from reference TRBV30 and TRBJ1-2, the complete variable domain is SQTIHQWPATLVQPVGSPLSLECTVEGTSNPNLYWYRQAAGRGLQLLFYSVGIGQISSEVPQNLSASRPQDRQFILSSKKLLLSDSGFYLCAWSAGSPYGYTFGSGTRLTVV.

Of note for this clone: Mismatch with germline at one junction end may stem from a read error. The chain is built from TRBV30 and TRBJ2-1; 8 bases fit TRBD2. Germline values: CDR1 GTSNPN, CDR2 SVGIG (reference sequence). The CDR3 covers 11 residues. CDR3 protein: CAWSTSGGIVF. In DNA, the CDR3 is TGTGCCTGGAGTACCTCGGGGGGGATAGTCTTC. The entire variable domain, with the rest obtained from reference TRBV30 and TRBJ2-1, is as follows: SQTIHQWPATLVQPVGSPLSLECTVEGTSNPNLYWYRQAAGRGLQLLFYSVGIGQISSEVPQNLSASRPQDRQFILSSKKLLLSDSGFYLCAWSTSGGIVFGPGTRLTVL.

The chain couples TRBV6-5 to TRBJ1-4; 8 bases match TRBD1. Germline-derived CDR1 and CDR2 are MNHEY and SVGAGI. CDR3 length equals 15 residues. V dropped 5 bases and J dropped 5; count of bases not matched to a gene: 7. The CDR3 DNA sequence: TGTGCCAGCAGTCCCCAGGGGGCTAGGAATGAAAAACTGTTTTTT. Its translation: CASSPQGARNEKLFF.

The chain carries TRBV2 and TRBJ1-2; D gene ambiguous. The length of the CDR3 is 12 residues. Germline loops: CDR1 SNHLY, CDR2 FYNNEI. V lost 3 bases to trimming and J lost 5 bases, with 7 bases between them. In DNA form, the CDR3 reads TGTGCCAGCAGTGAGGCGTCTTATGGCTACACCTTC. Translation gives CASSEASYGYTF.

This clone was counted once. This chain connects TRBV28 to TRBJ2-7; a weak D match, TRBD1 (6 bases). In germline, CDR1 is MDHEN, CDR2 SYDVKM. The CDR3 spans 13 residues. V lost 7 bases to trimming and J lost 4 bases, with 14 bases between them. The DNA for the CDR3 is TGTGCCAGCAACGGACAGTCCTATTACGAGCAGTACTTC. This codes for CASNGQSYYEQYF. Full variable domain (remainder filled in from reference TRBV28 and TRBJ2-7): DVKVTQSSRYLVKRTGEKVFLECVQDMDHENMFWYRQDPGLGLRLIYFSYDVKMKEKGDIPEGYSVSREKKERFSLILESASTNQTSMYLCASNGQSYYEQYFGPGTRLTVT.

The CDR3 DNA reads as TGTGCCAGCAGCGCGGGACCGCTCAATCAGCCCCAGCATTTT. Protein: CASSAGPLNQPQHF. This chain connects TRBV9 to TRBJ1-5; tentatively, D is TRBD1 (5 bases). The CDR3 totals 14 residues. Trimming left V 3 bases short and J 3 bases short, with 10 bases between. CDR1 is SGDLS and CDR2 is YYNGEE in the germline V gene.

The rearrangement joins TRBV5-8 to TRBJ1-3; 10 positions match TRBD1. The CDR3 is made up of 16 amino acids. V gave up 3 bases and J gave up 4 bases; unmatched junction bases: 7. Germline V gene sequence: CDR1 SGHTS, CDR2 YDEGEE. This chain's CDR3 is CASSYRQGAGGNTIYF. CDR3 DNA: TGTGCCAGCAGCTACCGACAGGGGGCTGGCGGAAACACCATATATTTT.

The chain has TRBV28 and TRBJ1-4; a possible D gene is TRBD1 (5 bases). There are 14 residues in the CDR3. Germline V gene data show CDR1 as MDHEN and CDR2 as SYDVKM. Trimming took 2 bases from V and 11 from J, leaving 15 bases between them. The CDR3 region is CASSLGQGLKKLFF. CDR3 DNA: TGTGCCAGCAGTTTAGGGCAGGGACTTAAGAAACTGTTTTTT.

This clone occurred once. The rearrangement joins TRBV28 to TRBJ1-2; D possibly corresponds to TRBD1 (6 bases). This CDR3 comprises 14 residues. V dropped 5 bases and J dropped 4 bases, with 14 bases sitting between them. The germline CDR1 and CDR2 sequences are MDHEN and SYDVKM. The CDR3 loop is CASSINRVGYGYTF. The CDR3 DNA sequence: TGTGCCAGCAGTATAAACAGGGTAGGCTATGGCTACACCTTC.

With regard to this clone: A read error may account for a junction end that differs from germline. The chain is built from TRBV24-1 and TRBJ2-1; perhaps TRBD2 as D (6 bases). The CDR3 runs 14 residues. The germline CDR1 and CDR2 sequences are KGHDR and SFDVKD. The CDR3 spells CATSAEGSYNEQFF. CDR3 DNA: TGTGCCACAAGTGCGGAGGGCTCCTACAATGAGCAGTTCTTC.